Following are 20 T cell receptor beta chains from one sample sequenced in a study of cytomegalovirus exposure and HLA in healthy donors. It was with 60 Vbeta and 13 Jbeta primers that the PCR ran. Sequencing was performed with immunoSEQ multiplex PCR; in TCRdb, only in-frame clones are kept and a portion is missing. The data hold about 180,000 clones, with 70% to 80% observed a single time. The specimen sequenced was PBMCs. These receptors all come from a man younger than 35 in good health and CMV-seronegative.

The J gene is TRBJ1-2, the V gene TRBV7-3; 7 nucleotides line up with TRBD1. This CDR3 region has 13 residues. The junction had 2 bases not matched to a gene; V was cut back by 3 bases and J by 4 bases. The germline V gene encodes CDR1 SGHTA and CDR2 FQGTGA. Here the CDR3 reads CASSLTGIYGYTF. CDR3 nucleotides: TGTGCCAGCAGCTTGACAGGGATCTATGGCTACACCTTC.

The rearrangement uses TRBV29-1 and TRBJ1-2; 11 bases map to TRBD1. The CDR3 has 13 amino acids. V dropped 7 bases and J dropped 8; count of bases not matched to a gene: 9. Germline CDR1 and CDR2: SQVTM and ANQGSEA. CDR3 residues: CSAYRTGGRGYTF. CDR3 DNA: TGCAGCGCTTACCGGACAGGGGGCAGGGGCTACACCTTC.

The gene calls are TRBV10-1 and TRBJ2-6, with D tentatively TRBD1 (6 bases). The CDR3 loop spans 16 amino acids. CDR1 is WNHNN, CDR2 SYGVQD, per germline (reference sequence). V lost 9 bases and J lost 0, with 15 bases in between. CDR3 sequence: CARNRDIVSGANVLTF. In DNA form, the CDR3 reads TGCGCCAGGAACCGGGACATAGTCTCTGGGGCCAACGTCCTGACTTTC.

The genes are TRBV11-2 and TRBJ2-2; a weak D match, TRBD2 (7 bases). The CDR3 has 17 amino acids. The germline CDR1 and CDR2 sequences are SGHAT and FQNNGV. Trimming shortened V by 2 bases and J by 5 bases, and 18 bases separated the two germline ends. CDR3 coding DNA: TGTGCCAGCAGCTTAAAGACAGGCGGGAGAGGGACCGGGGAGCTGTTTTTT. It is translated as CASSLKTGGRGTGELFF.

This rearrangement joins TRBV19 to TRBJ2-2, with TRBD2 as a possible D gene (5 bases). V lost 2 bases and J lost 2, with 12 bases in between. The CDR3 length is 16 residues. The V gene's germline CDR1 is LNHDA and CDR2 SQIVND (reference sequence). The CDR3 loop reads CASSIRRAINTGELFF. Written as DNA, the CDR3 is TGTGCCAGTAGTATAAGGCGGGCAATAAACACCGGGGAGCTGTTTTTT.

The chain recombines TRBV5-4 with TRBJ1-6, with a possible D match to TRBD1 (6 bases). This CDR3 has 17 amino acids. Trimming pared 4 bases from V and 0 bases from J, leaving 14 bases between. Germline V gene sequence: CDR1 SGHNT, CDR2 YYREEE (reference sequence). In DNA form, the CDR3 reads TGTGCCAGCAGCGCCGGACAGATCAGCTCCTATAATTCACCCCTCCACTTT. Protein: CASSAGQISSYNSPLHF.

The V gene is TRBV19, the J gene TRBJ1-2; the match to TRBD1 covers 8 bases. The germline V gene encodes CDR1 LNHDA and CDR2 SQIVND (reference sequence). The CDR3 consists of 14 residues. The ends lost 5 bases at V and 4 bases at J; junction bases unmatched: 6. CDR3 nucleotide sequence: TGTGCCAGTAGTCCCCGACAGGGGACCTATGGCTACACCTTC. Amino acid sequence: CASSPRQGTYGYTF.

The chain uses TRBV4-1 and TRBJ1-2; 7 bases align to TRBD1. J was trimmed by 2 bases and V by 1 base; bases with no gene match: 7. The CDR3 covers 16 residues. From germline, CDR1 is MGHRA and CDR2 YSYEKL. CDR3 in amino acids: CASSQVADRYNYGYTF. The DNA for the CDR3 is TGCGCCAGCAGCCAAGTTGCGGACAGGTACAACTATGGCTACACCTTC.

The chain recombines TRBV5-4 with TRBJ2-1, with 7 bases identical to TRBD2. The CDR3 is 15 amino acids. Germline V gene sequence: CDR1 SGHNT, CDR2 YYREEE (reference sequence). V gave up 4 bases and J gave up 1 base; unmatched junction bases: 5. Here the CDR3 reads CASSARTSSYNEQFF. CDR3 DNA: TGTGCCAGCAGCGCCCGGACTAGTTCCTACAATGAGCAGTTCTTC.

The genes are TRBV6-5 and TRBJ1-1; the D is unclear. Per the germline V gene, CDR1 is MNHEY and CDR2 is SVGAGI. The CDR3 contains 15 residues. V gave up 0 bases and J gave up 5 bases, with 13 bases separating them. The CDR3 spells CASSYSVRIGTEAFF. CDR3 coding DNA: TGTGCCAGCAGTTACTCGGTACGGATCGGGACTGAAGCTTTCTTT.

The V gene is TRBV28, the J gene TRBJ2-7; D remains ambiguous. CDR3 length equals 12 residues. The germline V gene encodes CDR1 MDHEN and CDR2 SYDVKM. The V gene lost 4 bases and the J gene lost 4 bases, with 8 bases spanning the gap. CDR3 sequence reads: CASSSPLYEQYF. CDR3 bases: TGTGCCAGCAGTTCCCCCCTATACGAGCAGTACTTC.

In its sample, this clone was seen a few times. The chain employs TRBV27 and TRBJ2-7, with 11 bases that match TRBD1. The J segment lost 2 bases and the V segment lost 10 bases, leaving 7 bases of the junction unmatched. Per germline, CDR1 MNHEY and CDR2 SMNVEV (reference sequence). The CDR3 length is 14 residues. The DNA for the CDR3 is TGTGCCAACGCCGGGGACAGGGGGACCTACGAGCAGTACTTC. Amino acids: CANAGDRGTYEQYF.

V gene TRBV28 combines with J gene TRBJ1-2, with 8 bases aligning to TRBD1. Trimming took 5 bases from V and 6 from J; bases not matched to a gene: 8. This CDR3 comprises 14 residues. Looked up from germline, CDR1 is MDHEN and CDR2 is SYDVKM. The CDR3 loop reads CASSPTDRVNGYTF. The CDR3 DNA reads TGTGCCAGCAGTCCGACGGACAGGGTCAATGGCTACACCTTC.

There are a few counts of this clone. The chain couples TRBV7-9 to TRBJ2-7; TRBD2 matches at 9 bases. The CDR3 contains 17 residues. Trimming cost V 4 bases and J 3 bases; bases outside gene matches: 13. Germline assignment: CDR1 SEHNR and CDR2 FQNEAQ (reference sequence). In DNA, the CDR3 is TGTGCCAGCAGCTATGGGACTAGCCAAGAGACAGGCTACGAGCAGTACTTC. It translates to CASSYGTSQETGYEQYF.

This clone was counted between two and nine times. This sample also contains other DNA sequences that code for the same CDR3. This chain links TRBV30 with TRBJ1-5; no definite D call. The V and J ends lost 2 bases and 3 bases respectively, with 8 bases between them. Germline loops: CDR1 GTSNPN, CDR2 SVGIG (reference sequence). CDR3 length: 13 amino acids. The CDR3 is CAWSSGSNQPQHF. As DNA, the CDR3 is TGTGCCTGGAGTTCAGGTTCCAATCAGCCCCAGCATTTT.

J is TRBJ1-2 and V is TRBV14, with TRBD1 matching over 7 bases. The CDR3 loop spans 14 amino acids. Trimming cost V 1 base and J 8 bases; bases outside gene matches: 7. CDR1 and CDR2 from the germline V gene are SGHDN and FVKESK. CDR3 DNA: TGTGCCAGCAGCCAAGTCCCAGGGGGGAGAGGCTACACCTTC. Translated: CASSQVPGGRGYTF.

Details on this clone: The junction departs from the called germline gene at one end, perhaps through a read error. V and J are TRBV7-9 and TRBJ2-7; 9 bases line up with TRBD2. Germline loops: CDR1 SEHNR, CDR2 FQNEAQ (reference sequence). The CDR3 length is 15 residues. The CDR3 region is CSSSFAGLASYEQYF. The CDR3 nucleotides read TGTTCCAGCAGCTTCGCGGGACTAGCCTCCTACGAGCAGTACTTC.

This chain connects TRBV19 to TRBJ2-5, with a weak D call TRBD2 (6 bases). Trimming left V 5 bases short and J 4 bases short, with 14 bases between. The CDR3 has 14 amino acids. CDR1 and CDR2 (germline): LNHDA, SQIVND (reference sequence). As DNA, the CDR3 is TGTGCCAGTAGTGAACATGGTAGCGGAGAGACCCAGTACTTC. It translates to CASSEHGSGETQYF. The complete variable domain, with remaining parts taken from reference TRBV19 and TRBJ2-5, reads DGGITQSPKYLFRKEGQNVTLSCEQNLNHDAMYWYRQDPGQGLRLIYYSQIVNDFQKGDIAEGYSVSREKKESFPLTVTSAQKNPTAFYLCASSEHGSGETQYFGPGTRLLVL.

This clone turned up a few times. The V and J genes are TRBV6-6 and TRBJ2-7; D not resolved. CDR3 length equals 12 residues. V lost 5 bases to trimming and J lost 5 bases, with 10 bases between them. Germline V CDR1 and CDR2: MNHNY, SVGAGI (reference sequence). In DNA, the CDR3 is TGTGCCAGCAGTACCTCCCGGGACGAGCAGTACTTC. Encoded protein: CASSTSRDEQYF.

The genes are TRBV5-4 and TRBJ2-3; the match to TRBD2 covers 8 bases. Trimming at V came to 3 bases and at J to 1 base, leaving 4 bases not matched to a gene. In germline, CDR1 is SGHNT, CDR2 YYREEE (reference sequence). The CDR3 runs to 15 residues. The CDR3 DNA is TGTGCCAGCAGCTCTCAGACTAGCGGCACAGATACGCAGTATTTT. The encoded protein is CASSSQTSGTDTQYF.